This entry is about one TCR beta chain. Its specificity is not known. This sample was taken from a study of cytomegalovirus exposure and HLA in healthy donors. Study-level points and caveats: By HLA locus, TCR association rates varied in a later analysis, with DRB1 showing the most and HLA-C the fewest.

Germline V gene sequence: CDR1 MDHEN, CDR2 SYDVKM. The CDR3 is 14 residues long. Trimming took 5 bases from V and 7 from J; bases not matched to a gene: 3. Those who donated were healthy bone marrow donors. The PCR had 60 Vbeta and 13 Jbeta primers. The table came from immunoSEQ multiplex PCR; TCRdb's copy has only in-frame clones and leaves some out. Its listing shows some 41,000 clones. The J gene is TRBJ1-6, the V gene TRBV28; the match to TRBD1 covers 9 bases. The sequence came from a male donor in good health and CMV-seronegative. Material: PBMCs. CDR3 region: CASSPGTGNSPLHF. CDR3 in DNA: TGTGCCAGCAGTCCCGGGACAGGGAATTCACCCCTCCACTTT. Looking up the rest from reference TRBV28 and TRBJ1-6 gives the full variable domain: DVKVTQSSRYLVKRTGEKVFLECVQDMDHENMFWYRQDPGLGLRLIYFSYDVKMKEKGDIPEGYSVSREKKERFSLILESASTNQTSMYLCASSPGTGNSPLHFGNGTRLTVT.